This T cell receptor (beta chain) emerged from a study of shared clonotypes between healthy human individuals (dated by TCRdb to 2020 to 2022). For context, the study as a whole: The cohort comprised a couple of women and a few men aged 18 to 49 years. Each donor's leukapheresis produced roughly between roughly 0.85 and 9.5 billion PBMCs. Different laboratories and diverse techniques were used to prepare libraries and sequence TCR repertoires, to increase sequencing depth and limit assay-specific biases. For each donor, CD4 naive and CD4 memory were each run on three plates, CD8 naive on two plates, and CD8 memory on one plate. Blood TCR repertoires of about 5 healthy adults were deeply sequenced to estimate repertoire size and the extent of clonotype sharing between individuals.

On this clone itself: It lacks a known antigen. Base-call qualities are not available, and no considerably larger clone is one nucleotide away.

The donors were healthy, HIV-negative adults with no recently reported acute infections or vaccinations. Only Caucasian adults living in Nashville, Tennessee, USA were represented among the donors. CD4+ T cells were enriched by magnetic negative selection; naive cells were then positively selected on CD45RA, and the negative fraction formed the memory subset. Blood was collected by leukapheresis, and PBMCs were isolated by Ficoll-Histopaque density gradient centrifugation and then cryopreserved in liquid nitrogen vapor phase. Purity and quantity of every magnetically sorted T cell population were checked by analytical flow cytometry. Genomic DNA was isolated from each sorted fraction and quantified by UV absorbance on a Nanodrop 2000c. Using the deep immunoSEQ assay, multiplex PCR amplified TCR CDR3 regions from genomic DNA. Genomic DNA extracted from each cell subset was distributed evenly over all wells of several immunoSEQ 96-well plates, and each plate served as one replicate. For sorted subsets, approximately 200 ng of genomic DNA, equivalent to 25,000 to 35,000 T cell genomes, went into each replicate PCR. Purified libraries were measured with a Qubit 3.0 fluorometer, size-checked on a Bioanalyzer 2100, and measured again with the KAPA Library Quantification kit. Each immunoSEQ 96-well plate was sequenced on its own single-read 150-cycle Illumina NextSeq 550 flow cell. The source study handled its data this way. Because the immunoSEQ output included only junctional sequences and no quality scores, the filtering could not be the same as the filtering used for full-length reads. To assign V/J genes and CDR3, sequences were annotated using PyIR, a Python wrapper for IgBLAST v1.9, with IMGT germline references. Any read was removed if the V/J assignment was weak (E-value above 1e-6), the CDR3 was missing, or the read contained stop codons, out-of-frame junctions, or ambiguous translated residues. A V3J clonotype was defined by an identical inferred V gene, J gene, and CDR3 amino acid sequence. The percentage overlap between two repertoires was calculated by dividing the number of shared unique clonotypes by the size of the smaller repertoire. Richness of each repertoire was evaluated using RTK rarefaction, the Chao1 estimator, and Recon v2.1 estimates of unobserved clonotypes. Generation probabilities were computed with OLGA for all TCRbeta clonotypes obtained by the gDNA method from four donors. TCRdb provides this immuneACCESS table in a form limited to in-frame rearrangements. Some clones are lacking; in checked studies, under half of them reflect an unresolved V gene, and why the rest are absent is not known. For V, J and clone size, that table is used; D and trimming come from the DNA. Counted in this sample were about 1.5 million clones; roughly 98% of them appeared once. Less than 0.55% of the sample is taken by the ten largest.

The CDR3 spans 17 residues, from the cysteine through the phenylalanine. Only the CDR3 DNA stays, 51 bases, in frame from base 1. Unmatched junction bases come to 15, with V trimmed by 5 bases and J by 6 bases. The germline V gene provides CDR1 SGHTA and CDR2 FQGNSA. What the work shows at the level of the full study, not this receptor alone: The small number of donors limited the genetic and exposure-history diversity represented. Sampling was restricted to blood, and TCR repertoires in tissue are likely to differ from TCR repertoires in blood. Rarefaction of sorted-subset datasets indicated incomplete sequencing despite the large sequencing depth. Sharing across a few donors was observed for around 5% of naive CD4, 3.5% of naive CD8, over 2% of memory CD4, and around 0.44% of memory CD8 clonotypes. Pairwise subsampling indicated that sequencing depth was expected to affect the degree of clonotype sharing among donors. Compared with non-shared clonotypes, the clonotypes found in all four sorted-subset donors had higher generation probabilities. Naive subsets generally had larger estimated clonotype richness than memory subsets.

This TCR was recovered from a young man in good health. The specimen was naive CD4+ T cells sorted from blood. The cell subset or site label, read with the paper, signifies: CD45RA+ positively selected. In this chain, TRBV7-2 is recombined with TRBJ2-1; a stretch of 8 junction bases matches TRBD2. At the DNA level, the sequence is TGTGCCAGCAGCCTCGGCCGTTTGGGCGGGAGGAGCAATGAGCAGTTCTTC. Its protein reads: CASSLGRLGGRSNEQFF.